Below are 29 T cell receptor beta chains sequenced from a single sample in a study of technical replicates of blood from a handful of donors. Assay used: immunoSEQ multiplex PCR; TCRdb lists only in-frame clones, some missing. The table lists 80,000 to 90,000 clones, around 94% of them singletons. The specimen was T cells isolated from PBMCs. Source of these receptors: a human donor in good health.

V usage is TRBV29-1 and J usage is TRBJ2-7; 13 nucleotides match TRBD2. V was pared by 7 bases and J by 5 bases, with 5 bases of the junction left unmatched. This CDR3 contains 13 residues. Germline CDR1 and CDR2: SQVTM and ANQGSEA. The CDR3 here is CSGRLAGGHEQYF. In nucleotides, the CDR3 is TGCAGCGGGAGACTAGCGGGAGGCCACGAGCAGTACTTC.

The CDR3 loop is CASSLGGASNEQYF. CDR3 in DNA: TGTGCCAGCAGCCTCGGTGGGGCTTCGAACGAGCAGTACTTC. The chain combines TRBV7-9 with TRBJ2-7; tentatively, D is TRBD1 (5 bases). Germline values: CDR1 SEHNR, CDR2 FQNEAQ (reference sequence). This CDR3 comprises 14 residues. V was clipped by 5 bases and J by 5 bases, with 16 bases between them. Full variable domain (rest looked up from reference TRBV7-9 and TRBJ2-7): DTGVSQNPRHKITKRGQNVTFRCDPISEHNRLYWYRQTLGQGPEFLTYFQNEAQLEKSRLLSDRFSAERPKGSFSTLEIQRTEQGDSAMYLCASSLGGASNEQYFGPGTRLTVT.

The V gene is TRBV6-1, the J gene TRBJ1-5, with D possibly being TRBD1 (5 bases). Germline V gene lookup returns CDR1 MNHNS and CDR2 SASEGT. With 3 bases removed from V and 0 bases from J, the gap between germline ends came to 15 bases. This CDR3 contains 17 residues. The CDR3 DNA is TGTGCCAGCAGTGACGCTGGGGCCACATATAGCAATCAGCCCCAGCATTTT. Its protein product is CASSDAGATYSNQPQHF.

The chain employs TRBV30 and TRBJ2-2, with TRBD2 matching over 7 bases. This CDR3 has 15 amino acids. V gave up 2 bases and J gave up 6 bases; unmatched junction bases: 9. The germline V gene encodes CDR1 GTSNPN and CDR2 SVGIG (reference sequence). Here the CDR3 DNA reads TGTGCCTGGAGTCGGGGAGGGGATTCGGCCGGGGAGCTGTTTTTT. Its translation: CAWSRGGDSAGELFF.

The chain is built from TRBV6-1 and TRBJ2-7, with D tentatively TRBD1 (6 bases). V was trimmed by 4 bases and J by 3 bases, leaving 19 bases between them. The CDR3 consists of 16 residues. Germline CDR1 is MNHNS and CDR2 is SASEGT. CDR3 sequence (DNA): TGTGCCAGCAGTGGAGGGAACAGGGTAAAGGGCTACGAGCAGTACTTC. This gives the protein CASSGGNRVKGYEQYF.

This clone was recorded only once. The gene calls are TRBV18 and TRBJ2-1; 9 positions agree with TRBD2. There are 15 residues in the CDR3. Germline V gives CDR1 KGHSH, CDR2 LQKENI. The V and J ends lost 4 bases and 7 bases, in that order; junction bases with no gene match: 8. Written as DNA, the CDR3 is TGTGCCAGCTCACGGGGACTAGCCTCCGAGAATGAGCAGTTCTTC. Its translation is CASSRGLASENEQFF.

The genes are TRBV7-9 and TRBJ2-5; unclear D gene. This CDR3 is 15 amino acids long. In germline, CDR1 is SEHNR, CDR2 FQNEAQ (reference sequence). The germline V and J ends were trimmed by 1 base and 4 bases, with 13 bases remaining between them. The DNA of the CDR3 is TGTGCCAGCAGCTTAGTCATAAGTCGAGGAGAGACCCAGTACTTC. Its translation is CASSLVISRGETQYF.

The chain joins TRBV2 to TRBJ1-5; TRBD1 agrees at 9 bases. CDR1 SNHLY and CDR2 FYNNEI come from the germline V gene. CDR3 size: 14 residues. Trimming removed 7 bases from V and 4 bases from J; junction bases left unmatched: 5. CDR3 region: CASNVGQGNQPQHF. The CDR3 DNA reads as TGTGCCAGCAACGTGGGACAGGGTAATCAGCCCCAGCATTTT.

The CDR3 protein is CASSQRGGDEQFF. The CDR3 DNA reads as TGCGCCAGCAGTCAGCGGGGGGGTGATGAGCAGTTCTTC. The gene calls are TRBV5-1 and TRBJ2-1, with TRBD2 identical over 10 bases. V trimming: 5 bases; J trimming: 8 bases; junction bases outside the gene matches: 4. The length of the CDR3 is 13 residues. Germline V gene sequence: CDR1 SGHRS, CDR2 YFSETQ.

The chain combines TRBV28 with TRBJ1-3; 11 bases are shared with TRBD1. CDR1 and CDR2 from the germline V gene are MDHEN and SYDVKM. The CDR3 spans 20 residues. With V trimmed by 2 bases and J by 0 bases, 12 bases remained unmatched. The CDR3 sequence: CASSLGTGGWLRSSGNTIYF. The CDR3 bases are TGTGCCAGCAGTTTAGGGACAGGGGGTTGGCTTCGGTCCTCTGGAAACACCATATATTTT. Full variable domain (rest looked up from reference TRBV28 and TRBJ1-3): DVKVTQSSRYLVKRTGEKVFLECVQDMDHENMFWYRQDPGLGLRLIYFSYDVKMKEKGDIPEGYSVSREKKERFSLILESASTNQTSMYLCASSLGTGGWLRSSGNTIYFGEGSWLTVV.

The chain is built from TRBV15 and TRBJ1-5, with TRBD1 as a possible D gene (5 bases). This CDR3 is 17 amino acids long. V was trimmed by 4 bases and J by 2 bases, leaving 18 bases between them. CDR1 LNHNV and CDR2 YYDKDF come from the germline V gene (reference sequence). The CDR3 spells CATSNPKIGRGNQPQHF. Here the CDR3 DNA reads TGTGCCACCAGCAACCCCAAGATAGGCAGGGGCAATCAGCCCCAGCATTTT.

V and J are TRBV11-2 and TRBJ1-2, with 7 bases identical to TRBD1. The CDR3 has 15 residues. Germline V gene lookup returns CDR1 SGHAT and CDR2 FQNNGV. V was pared by 4 bases and J by 3 bases, with 8 bases of the junction left unmatched. The CDR3 spells CASSSDRLPDYGYTF. As DNA, the CDR3 is TGTGCCAGCAGCTCGGACAGGCTCCCAGACTATGGCTACACCTTC.

This chain links TRBV2 with TRBJ1-4, with D tentatively TRBD1 (6 bases). Trimming took 4 bases from V and 3 from J, leaving 15 bases between them. The germline gives CDR1 SNHLY, CDR2 FYNNEI. The length of the CDR3 is 16 residues. CDR3 in DNA: TGTGCCAGCAGTGCCTCTCACAGGGTTTCTAATGAAAAACTGTTTTTT. Protein: CASSASHRVSNEKLFF.

The chain couples TRBV19 to TRBJ2-7, with 8 bases fitting TRBD1. V lost 6 bases and J lost 0; bases outside the gene matches: 7. Germline loops: CDR1 LNHDA, CDR2 SQIVND (reference sequence). CDR3 length: 15 residues. Here the CDR3 reads CASRSGTGISYEQYF. CDR3 coding DNA: TGTGCCAGTAGGTCCGGGACAGGCATCTCCTACGAGCAGTACTTC.

The chain has TRBV29-1 and TRBJ2-7; the D is unclear. The germline gives CDR1 SQVTM, CDR2 ANQGSEA. Trimming took 4 bases from V and 0 from J, leaving 7 bases between them. The CDR3 has 12 residues. CDR3 protein: CSVARSSYEQYF. The CDR3 DNA is TGCAGCGTTGCCAGAAGCTCCTACGAGCAGTACTTC.

The chain carries TRBV5-1 and TRBJ2-7; TRBD2 aligns across 13 bases. From germline, CDR1 is SGHRS and CDR2 YFSETQ. There are 16 residues in the CDR3. V shed 3 bases and J 2 bases; nucleotides not matched to a gene: 5. The CDR3 nucleotides are TGCGCCAGCAGCTCGAGACTAGCGGGAGGTACCTACGAGCAGTACTTC. Protein: CASSSRLAGGTYEQYF.

This chain connects TRBV6-5 to TRBJ1-5; 7 bases match TRBD1. CDR1 and CDR2 from the germline V gene are MNHEY and SVGAGI. The CDR3 runs to 14 residues. J was trimmed by 4 bases and V by 3 bases; bases with no gene match: 3. This CDR3 reads CASSYLQGNQPQHF. The DNA for the CDR3 is TGTGCCAGCAGTTATCTACAGGGGAATCAGCCCCAGCATTTT.

V and J are TRBV25-1 and TRBJ2-7; TRBD1 is a possible D gene (6 bases). This CDR3 has 16 residues. From germline, CDR1 is MGHDK and CDR2 SYGVNS. Trimming took off 1 base at V and 4 bases at J, with 17 bases between the two ends. In DNA, the CDR3 is TGTGCCAGCAGTGAATCCCTCGTTGGCAGGGGATACGAGCAGTACTTC. Protein sequence: CASSESLVGRGYEQYF.

The count of this clone is one. The chain carries TRBV6-1 and TRBJ2-3, with TRBD2 identical over 7 bases. The CDR3 runs 14 residues. Germline V CDR1 and CDR2: MNHNS, SASEGT. After removal of 1 base from V and 3 bases from J, the junction contained 1 base not matched to a gene. For the CDR3, the DNA is TGTGCCAGCAGTGAAGGGGGGGGGACAGATACGCAGTATTTT. Translated: CASSEGGGTDTQYF.

V is TRBV27 and J is TRBJ1-2, with D uncertain. The germline gives CDR1 MNHEY, CDR2 SMNVEV (reference sequence). The CDR3 length is 13 residues. The germline V and J ends were trimmed by 6 bases and 0 bases, with 8 bases remaining between them. The CDR3, as DNA: TGTGCCAGCAGAGACACCCCTAACTATGGCTACACCTTC. This gives the protein CASRDTPNYGYTF.

V is TRBV6-5 and J is TRBJ1-1; D call uncertain. Germline CDR1 reads MNHEY; CDR2 reads SVGAGI. The CDR3 spans 13 residues. Trimming took off 4 bases at V and 2 bases at J, with 8 bases between the two ends. The CDR3 coding sequence is TGTGCCAGCAGTTCGCCGGGTAACACTGAAGCTTTCTTT. Its translation is CASSSPGNTEAFF.

V and J are TRBV28 and TRBJ2-7; 7 nucleotides match TRBD1. The CDR3 is made up of 16 amino acids. Germline assignment: CDR1 MDHEN and CDR2 SYDVKM. V gave up 4 bases and J gave up 4 bases; unmatched junction bases: 13. The CDR3 sequence is CASSSGDSTWGYEQYF. Here the CDR3 DNA reads TGTGCCAGCAGTTCCGGGGACAGCACCTGGGGTTACGAGCAGTACTTC.

This chain joins TRBV25-1 and TRBJ2-2; 8 nucleotides agree with TRBD2. The CDR3 spans 17 residues. V shed 2 bases, J shed 5 bases, and the junction held 10 bases outside the gene matches. Germline V lookup: CDR1 MGHDK, CDR2 SYGVNS. The CDR3 reads CASSEEGTSAHTGELFF. CDR3 nucleotides: TGTGCCAGCAGTGAAGAGGGGACTAGTGCTCATACCGGGGAGCTGTTTTTT.

The chain has TRBV11-1 and TRBJ2-5; TRBD1 matches at 8 bases. Germline CDR1 is SGHAT and CDR2 is FQDESV (reference sequence). The CDR3 consists of 15 residues. The ends lost 2 bases at V and 5 bases at J; junction bases unmatched: 7. CDR3: CASSLRDRSKETQYF. CDR3 nucleotide sequence: TGTGCCAGCAGCTTAAGGGACAGGAGTAAGGAGACCCAGTACTTC.

V is TRBV5-1 and J is TRBJ2-5; no reliable D call. Trimming took off 0 bases at V and 0 bases at J, with 6 bases between the two ends. The CDR3 length is 14 residues. Germline V gene sequence: CDR1 SGHRS, CDR2 YFSETQ. CDR3 in amino acids: CASSLERYQETQYF. The DNA for the CDR3 is TGCGCCAGCAGCTTGGAGCGTTACCAAGAGACCCAGTACTTC.

The chain carries TRBV7-9 and TRBJ1-2, with D possibly TRBD1 on 6 matching bases. Trimming removed 6 bases at V and 4 bases at J, with 18 bases between. The CDR3 has 15 residues. Germline values: CDR1 SEHNR, CDR2 FQNEAQ (reference sequence). The CDR3 coding sequence is TGTGCCAGCAGGCCGAACACAGGGCCGTTCTATGGCTACACCTTC. Its translation is CASRPNTGPFYGYTF.

This clone was counted once. The chain's CDR3 is CASSYSIPGELFF. CDR3 bases: TGTGCCAGCAGTTACTCCATTCCCGGGGAGCTGTTTTTT. The chain links TRBV6-5 to TRBJ2-2; no clear D. This CDR3 contains 13 residues. Germline V CDR1 and CDR2: MNHEY, SVGAGI. The V end lost 0 bases, the J end lost 6 bases, and 5 bases lay between the germline ends.

V usage is TRBV5-1 and J usage is TRBJ1-2; TRBD1 matches 7 bases. V lost 2 bases, J lost 8 bases, and 12 bases stayed unmatched. The CDR3 has 15 amino acids. Per the germline V gene, CDR1 is SGHRS and CDR2 is YFSETQ. The CDR3 loop is CASSLTGTEGEGYTF. CDR3 bases: TGCGCCAGCAGCTTAACCGGGACAGAGGGAGAGGGCTACACCTTC.

The V call is TRBV10-1, the J call TRBJ2-1; D uncertain. The V gene lost 6 bases and the J gene lost 12 bases, with 15 bases spanning the gap. Germline V gene sequence: CDR1 WNHNN, CDR2 SYGVQD (reference sequence). The CDR3 loop spans 12 amino acids. CDR3 sequence: CASSGENRGQFF. The CDR3 DNA reads TGCGCCAGCAGCGGAGAGAACCGCGGGCAGTTCTTC.